This TCR beta chain was identified during a study of blood T cell repertoires in COVID-19. The wider study: The United States, Italy and Spain provided the acute and convalescent COVID-19 samples. PBMCs, B-cell-depleted T cells, or T cells provided the cDNA or gDNA that made up the material.

How the authors handled the data: Reference gene primer amplification gave estimated nucleated cell counts. The protocol was immunoSEQ multiplex PCR, while the TCRdb copy is restricted to in-frame clones and leaves out a portion. Clonal size and the V and J genes are those of that table, whereas D and trimming came from the DNA. Of a few hundred thousand clones listed, 70% to 90% were seen once; the top ten hold over 2.5%. The CDR3 is 15 amino acids. Germline V gene data show CDR1 as LGHDT and CDR2 as YNNKEL (reference sequence). Trimming removed 1 base at V and 5 bases at J, with 12 bases between. This chain uses TRBV3-1 (or the pseudogene TRBV3-2) with TRBJ1-5, with TRBD1 as a possible D gene (6 bases). This TCR was recovered from a man in his fifties who had recovered from COVID-19. The specimen was peripheral blood. The CDR3 protein is CASSQAGGSHQPQHF. The DNA for the CDR3 is TGTGCCAGCAGCCAAGCGGGGGGCAGTCATCAGCCCCAGCATTTT.